This T cell receptor (beta chain) derives from a study of blood T cell repertoires in COVID-19. In the authors' methods: Nucleated cell counts were estimated from reference gene primer amplification. Some clones are missing from TCRdb's copy, which holds only in-frame ones; the method was immunoSEQ multiplex PCR. The V and J calls and clone size were taken over from that table, and D and trimming were inferred from the DNA. This table holds more than 85,000 clones, around 80% found once. J was trimmed by 5 bases and V by 4 bases; bases with no gene match: 13. The CDR3 sequence is 16 residues long. CDR1 is SGHTA and CDR2 is FQGNSA in the germline V gene.

The clonotype originates from a man aged 80 or over with acute or convalescent COVID-19. Sequences were obtained from peripheral blood. The V call is TRBV7-2, the J call TRBJ2-5, with 7 positions matching TRBD1. The CDR3: CASSSRLGTVLETQYF. The CDR3 DNA follows: TGTGCCAGCAGCTCCCGCTTAGGGACAGTTCTTGAGACCCAGTACTTC.